This paragraph covers one T cell receptor beta chain sequence. What it binds is not known. The record originates from a study of shared clonotypes between healthy human individuals. Findings of the study overall: The generation probabilities recorded for non-shared clonotypes fell below those of clonotypes shared by all four donors.

The CDR3 extends over 14 amino acids. Germline V CDR1 and CDR2: SGHRS, YFSETQ. J was trimmed by 11 bases and V by 0 bases; bases with no gene match: 10. Here immunoSEQ multiplex PCR was the method, and the copy in TCRdb shows in-frame clones only, minus some. The sample contains roughly 1 million clones, more than 65% of which appear only once. The rearrangement uses TRBV5-1 and TRBJ1-1, with 7 nucleotides matching TRBD1. The source of this sequence is a man younger than 35 in good health. Sequencing was performed on memory CD4+ T cells sorted from blood. Subset reported: CD45RA-negative fraction. The CDR3 DNA sequence: TGCGCCAGCAGCTTGGGAGGACAGGATGGACGCGCTTTCTTT. Translated, it gives CASSLGGQDGRAFF.